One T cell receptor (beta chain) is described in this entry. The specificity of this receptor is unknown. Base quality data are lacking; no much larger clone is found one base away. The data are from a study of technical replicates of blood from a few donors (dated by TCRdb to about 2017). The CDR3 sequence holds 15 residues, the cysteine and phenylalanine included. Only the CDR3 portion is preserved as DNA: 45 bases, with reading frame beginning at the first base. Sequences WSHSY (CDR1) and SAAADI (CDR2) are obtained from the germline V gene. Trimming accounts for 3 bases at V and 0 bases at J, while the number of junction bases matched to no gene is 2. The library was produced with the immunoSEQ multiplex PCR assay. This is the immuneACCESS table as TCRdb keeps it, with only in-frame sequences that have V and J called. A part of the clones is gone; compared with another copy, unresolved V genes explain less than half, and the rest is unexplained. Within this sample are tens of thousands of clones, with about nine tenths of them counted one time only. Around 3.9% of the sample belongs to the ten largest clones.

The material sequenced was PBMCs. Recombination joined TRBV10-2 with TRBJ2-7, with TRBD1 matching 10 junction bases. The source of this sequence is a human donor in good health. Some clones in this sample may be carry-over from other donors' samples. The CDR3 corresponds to CASSDGTGASYEQYF. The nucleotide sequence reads TGCGCCAGCAGTGATGGGACAGGGGCCTCCTACGAGCAGTACTTC.